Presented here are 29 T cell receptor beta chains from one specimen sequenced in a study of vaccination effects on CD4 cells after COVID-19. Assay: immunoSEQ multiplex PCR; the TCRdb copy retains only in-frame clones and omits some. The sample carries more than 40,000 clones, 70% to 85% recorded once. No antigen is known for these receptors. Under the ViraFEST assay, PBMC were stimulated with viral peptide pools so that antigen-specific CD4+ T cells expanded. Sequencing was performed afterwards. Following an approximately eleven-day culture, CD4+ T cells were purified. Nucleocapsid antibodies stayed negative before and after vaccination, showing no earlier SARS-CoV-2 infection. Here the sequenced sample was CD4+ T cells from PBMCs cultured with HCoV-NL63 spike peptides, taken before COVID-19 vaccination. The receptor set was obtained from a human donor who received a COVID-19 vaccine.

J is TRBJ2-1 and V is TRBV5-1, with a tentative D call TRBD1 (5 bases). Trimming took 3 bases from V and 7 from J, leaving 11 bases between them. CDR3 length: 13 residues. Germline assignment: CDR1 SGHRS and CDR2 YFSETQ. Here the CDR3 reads CASSSVRQNEQFF. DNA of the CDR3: TGCGCCAGCAGCTCGGTAAGACAGAATGAGCAGTTCTTC. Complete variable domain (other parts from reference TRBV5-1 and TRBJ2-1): KAGVTQTPRYLIKTRGQQVTLSCSPISGHRSVSWYQQTPGQGLQFLFEYFSETQRNKGNFPGRFSGRQFSNSRSEMNVSTLELGDSALYLCASSSVRQNEQFFGPGTRLTVL.

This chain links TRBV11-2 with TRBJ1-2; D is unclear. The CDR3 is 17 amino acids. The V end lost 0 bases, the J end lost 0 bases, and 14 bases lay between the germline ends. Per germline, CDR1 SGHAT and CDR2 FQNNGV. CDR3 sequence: CASSLEARPEPNYGYTF. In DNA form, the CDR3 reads TGTGCCAGCAGCTTAGAGGCACGGCCCGAACCTAACTATGGCTACACCTTC.

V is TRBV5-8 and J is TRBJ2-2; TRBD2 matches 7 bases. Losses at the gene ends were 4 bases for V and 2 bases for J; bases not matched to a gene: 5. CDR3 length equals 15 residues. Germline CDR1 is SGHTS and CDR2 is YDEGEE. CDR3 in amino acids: CASSRSGANTGELFF. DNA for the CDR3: TGTGCCAGCAGCCGGAGCGGGGCTAACACCGGGGAGCTGTTTTTT.

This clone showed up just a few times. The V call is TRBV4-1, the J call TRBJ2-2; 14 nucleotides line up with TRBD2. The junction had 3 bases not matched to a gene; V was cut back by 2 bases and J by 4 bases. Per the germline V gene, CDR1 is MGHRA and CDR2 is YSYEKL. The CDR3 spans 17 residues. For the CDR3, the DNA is TGCGCCAGCAGCCAATCGGGACTAGCGGGGGTCACCGGGGAGCTGTTTTTT. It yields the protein CASSQSGLAGVTGELFF.

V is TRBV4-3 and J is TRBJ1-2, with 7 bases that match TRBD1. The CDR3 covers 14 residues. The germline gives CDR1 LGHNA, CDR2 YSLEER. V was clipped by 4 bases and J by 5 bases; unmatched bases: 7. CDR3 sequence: CASSLRTGQYGYTF. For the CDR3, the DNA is TGCGCCAGCAGCCTACGGACAGGCCAATATGGCTACACCTTC.

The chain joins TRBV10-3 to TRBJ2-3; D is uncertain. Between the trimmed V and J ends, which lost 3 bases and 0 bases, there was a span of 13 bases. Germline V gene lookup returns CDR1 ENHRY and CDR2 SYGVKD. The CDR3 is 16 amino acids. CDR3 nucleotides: TGTGCCATCAGTGAAGGTTTTACACCTAGCACAGATACGCAGTATTTT. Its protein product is CAISEGFTPSTDTQYF.

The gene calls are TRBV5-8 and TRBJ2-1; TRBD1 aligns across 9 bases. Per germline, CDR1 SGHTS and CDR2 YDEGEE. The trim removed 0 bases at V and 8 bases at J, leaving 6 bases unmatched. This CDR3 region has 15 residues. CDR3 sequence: CASSLAGTGSDEQFF. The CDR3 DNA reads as TGTGCCAGCAGCTTGGCCGGGACAGGGAGCGATGAGCAGTTCTTC.

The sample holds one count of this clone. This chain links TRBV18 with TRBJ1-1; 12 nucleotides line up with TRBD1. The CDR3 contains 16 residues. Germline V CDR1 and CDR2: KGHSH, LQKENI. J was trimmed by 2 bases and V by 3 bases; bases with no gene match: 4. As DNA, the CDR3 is TGTGCCAGCTCACCTAGGGGACAGGGGGCAAACACTGAAGCTTTCTTT. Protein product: CASSPRGQGANTEAFF. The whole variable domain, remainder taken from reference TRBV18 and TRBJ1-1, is NAGVMQNPRHLVRRRGQEARLRCSPMKGHSHVYWYRQLPEEGLKFMVYLQKENIIDESGMPKERFSAEFPKEGPSILRIQQVVRGDSAAYFCASSPRGQGANTEAFFGQGTRLTVV.

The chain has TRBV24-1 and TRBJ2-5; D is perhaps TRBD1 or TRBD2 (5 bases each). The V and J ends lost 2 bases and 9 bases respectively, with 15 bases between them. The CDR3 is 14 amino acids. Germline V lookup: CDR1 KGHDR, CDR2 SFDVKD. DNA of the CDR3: TGTGCCACCAGTGATTCGGGACCACTGTCGGCCCAGTACTTC. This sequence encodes CATSDSGPLSAQYF.

Here the CDR3 reads CASSSRSPNQPQHF. CDR3 nucleotides: TGTGCCAGCAGCTCTAGGAGCCCCAATCAGCCCCAGCATTTT. The chain joins TRBV7-2 to TRBJ1-5; D is unclear. The V end was cut by 4 bases, the J end by 3 bases, with 10 bases between. The CDR3 is made up of 14 amino acids. Germline CDR1 SGHTA, CDR2 FQGNSA.

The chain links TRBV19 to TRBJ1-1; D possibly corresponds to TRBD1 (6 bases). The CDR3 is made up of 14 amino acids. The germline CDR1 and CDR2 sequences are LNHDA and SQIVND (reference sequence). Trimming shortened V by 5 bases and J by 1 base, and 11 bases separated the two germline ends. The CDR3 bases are TGTGCCAGTAGTCGGTTACAGGGGAACACTGAAGCTTTCTTT. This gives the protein CASSRLQGNTEAFF.

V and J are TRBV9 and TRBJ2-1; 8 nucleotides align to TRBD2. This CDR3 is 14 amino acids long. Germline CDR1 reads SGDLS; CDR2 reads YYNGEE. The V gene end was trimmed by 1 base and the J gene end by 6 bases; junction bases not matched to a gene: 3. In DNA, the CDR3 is TGTGCCAGCAGCGTAAGTCGGGGGGGCAATGAGCAGTTCTTC. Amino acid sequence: CASSVSRGGNEQFF. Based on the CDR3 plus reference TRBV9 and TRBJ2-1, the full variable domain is DSGVTQTPKHLITATGQRVTLRCSPRSGDLSVYWYQQSLDQGLQFLIQYYNGEERAKGNILERFSAQQFPDLHSELNLSSLELGDSALYFCASSVSRGGNEQFFGPGTRLTVL.

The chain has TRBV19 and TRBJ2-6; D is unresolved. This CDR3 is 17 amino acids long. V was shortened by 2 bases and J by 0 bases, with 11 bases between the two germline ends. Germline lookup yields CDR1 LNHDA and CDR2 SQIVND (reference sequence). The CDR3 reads CASSISRTASGANVLTF. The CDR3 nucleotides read TGTGCCAGTAGTATATCCAGGACCGCCTCTGGGGCCAACGTCCTGACTTTC.

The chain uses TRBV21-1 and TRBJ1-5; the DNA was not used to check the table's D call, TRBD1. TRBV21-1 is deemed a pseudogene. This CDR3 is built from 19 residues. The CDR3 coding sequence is TGTGCCAGCAGCAAAGCGACATTAGGACCGGGACAGGGCAATCAGCCCCAGCATTTT. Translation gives CASSKATLGPGQGNQPQHF.

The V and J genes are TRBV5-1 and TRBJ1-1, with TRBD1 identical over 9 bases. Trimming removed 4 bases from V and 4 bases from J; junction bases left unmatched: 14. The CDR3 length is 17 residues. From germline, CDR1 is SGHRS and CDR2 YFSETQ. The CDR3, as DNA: TGCGCCAGCAGCCCATTTGTTACAGGGGGCGCTGGCACTGAAGCTTTCTTT. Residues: CASSPFVTGGAGTEAFF.

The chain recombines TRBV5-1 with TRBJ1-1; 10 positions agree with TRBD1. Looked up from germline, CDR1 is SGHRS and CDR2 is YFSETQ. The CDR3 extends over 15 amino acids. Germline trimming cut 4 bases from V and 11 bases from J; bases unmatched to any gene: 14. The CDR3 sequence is CASSIATGTGERAFF. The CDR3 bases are TGCGCCAGCAGCATAGCCACCGGGACAGGGGAAAGGGCTTTCTTT.

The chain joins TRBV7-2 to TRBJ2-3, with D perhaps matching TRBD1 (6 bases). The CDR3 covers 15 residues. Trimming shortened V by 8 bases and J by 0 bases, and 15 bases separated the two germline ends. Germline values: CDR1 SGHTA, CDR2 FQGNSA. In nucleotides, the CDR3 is TGTGCCAGCCGAACACAGGGTATTAGCACAGATACGCAGTATTTT. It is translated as CASRTQGISTDTQYF.

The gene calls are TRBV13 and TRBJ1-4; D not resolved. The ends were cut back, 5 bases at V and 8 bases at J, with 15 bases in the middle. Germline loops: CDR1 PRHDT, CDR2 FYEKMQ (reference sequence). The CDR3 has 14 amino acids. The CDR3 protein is CASSPRNLREKLFF. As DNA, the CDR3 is TGTGCCAGCAGCCCAAGGAATTTACGGGAAAAACTGTTTTTT.

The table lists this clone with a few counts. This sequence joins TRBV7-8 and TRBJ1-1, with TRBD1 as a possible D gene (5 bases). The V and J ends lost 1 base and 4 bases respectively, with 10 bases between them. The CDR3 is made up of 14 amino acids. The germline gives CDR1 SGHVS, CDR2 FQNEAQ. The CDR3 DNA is TGTGCCAGCAGCTTAGTGGGGGAGGGCACTGAAGCTTTCTTT. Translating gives CASSLVGEGTEAFF.

CDR3 residues: CAWSPVGKSSYNEQFF. CDR3 coding DNA: TGTGCCTGGAGCCCCGTCGGGAAGAGCTCCTACAATGAGCAGTTCTTC. The V and J genes are TRBV30 and TRBJ2-1; D may be TRBD2 (5 bases). This CDR3 region has 16 residues. CDR1 and CDR2 (germline): GTSNPN, SVGIG (reference sequence). V lost 3 bases and J lost 0, with 15 bases in between.

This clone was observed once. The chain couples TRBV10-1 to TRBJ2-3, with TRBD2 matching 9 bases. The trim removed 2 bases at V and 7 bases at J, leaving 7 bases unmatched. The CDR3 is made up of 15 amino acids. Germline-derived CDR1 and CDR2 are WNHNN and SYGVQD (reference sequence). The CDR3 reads CASSEAGGTANTQYF. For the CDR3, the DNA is TGCGCCAGCAGTGAGGCGGGGGGGACGGCAAATACGCAGTATTTT.

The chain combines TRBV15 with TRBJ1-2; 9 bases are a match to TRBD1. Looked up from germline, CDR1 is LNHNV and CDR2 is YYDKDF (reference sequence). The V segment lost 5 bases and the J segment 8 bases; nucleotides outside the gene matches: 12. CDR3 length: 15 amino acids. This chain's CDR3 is CATSEEGTGIRGYTF. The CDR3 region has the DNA TGTGCCACCAGCGAGGAGGGGACAGGGATCCGCGGCTACACCTTC. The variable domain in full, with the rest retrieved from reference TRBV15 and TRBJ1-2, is DAMVIQNPRYQVTQFGKPVTLSCSQTLNHNVMYWYQQKSSQAPKLLFHYYDKDFNNEADTPDNFQSRRPNTSFCFLDIRSPGLGDTAMYLCATSEEGTGIRGYTFGSGTRLTVV.

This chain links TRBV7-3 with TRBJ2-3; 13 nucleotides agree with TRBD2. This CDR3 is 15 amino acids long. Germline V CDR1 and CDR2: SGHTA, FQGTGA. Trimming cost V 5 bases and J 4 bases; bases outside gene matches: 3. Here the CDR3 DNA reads TGTGCCAGCAGCACACTAGCGGGGGGGTCAGATACGCAGTATTTT. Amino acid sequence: CASSTLAGGSDTQYF. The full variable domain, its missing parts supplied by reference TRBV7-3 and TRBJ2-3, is GAGVSQTPSNKVTEKGKYVELRCDPISGHTALYWYRQSLGQGPEFLIYFQGTGAADDSGLPNDRFFAVRPEGSVSTLKIQRTERGDSAVYLCASSTLAGGSDTQYFGPGTRLTVL.

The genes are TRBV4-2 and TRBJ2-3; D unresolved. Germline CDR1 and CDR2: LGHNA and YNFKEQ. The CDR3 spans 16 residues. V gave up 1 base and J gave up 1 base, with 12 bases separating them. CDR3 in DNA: TGTGCCAGCAGCCAAGGAACGGGCCTTCGCACAGATACGCAGTATTTT. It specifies CASSQGTGLRTDTQYF.

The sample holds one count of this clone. CDR3 sequence: CASSTTPNLNTEAFF. CDR3 DNA sequence: TGTGCCAGTAGTACAACACCAAACCTGAACACTGAAGCTTTCTTT. This chain uses TRBV19 with TRBJ1-1; D is undetermined. Trimming cost V 4 bases and J 0 bases, with 12 bases left between them. The germline CDR1 and CDR2 sequences are LNHDA and SQIVND (reference sequence). The length of the CDR3 is 15 residues.

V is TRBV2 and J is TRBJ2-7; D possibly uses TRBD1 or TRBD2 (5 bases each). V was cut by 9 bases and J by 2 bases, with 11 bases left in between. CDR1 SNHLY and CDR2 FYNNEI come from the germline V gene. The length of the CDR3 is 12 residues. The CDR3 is CASKRGAYEQYV. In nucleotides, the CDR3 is TGTGCCAGTAAACGGGGCGCCTACGAGCAGTACGTC.

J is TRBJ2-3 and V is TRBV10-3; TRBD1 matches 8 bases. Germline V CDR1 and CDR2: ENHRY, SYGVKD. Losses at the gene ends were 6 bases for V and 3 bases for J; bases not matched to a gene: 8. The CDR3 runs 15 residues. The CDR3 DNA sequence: TGTGCCATCAGCCCGGCCGACAGGGGAACAGATACGCAGTATTTT. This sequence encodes CAISPADRGTDTQYF.

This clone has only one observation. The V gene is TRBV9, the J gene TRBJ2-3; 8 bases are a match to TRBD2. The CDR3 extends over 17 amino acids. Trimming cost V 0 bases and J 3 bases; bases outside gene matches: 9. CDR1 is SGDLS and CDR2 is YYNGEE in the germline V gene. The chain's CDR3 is CASSVEEIAGYTDTQYF. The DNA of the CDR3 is TGTGCCAGCAGCGTAGAGGAGATAGCGGGGTATACAGATACGCAGTATTTT.

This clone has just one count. For the CDR3, the DNA is TGTGCCAGCAGTTACTCTCCAGGGGGAGAAAACAATGAGCAGTTCTTC. It is translated as CASSYSPGGENNEQFF. The chain uses TRBV6-5 and TRBJ2-1; TRBD1 agrees at 7 bases. The CDR3 runs 16 residues. Germline V gene sequence: CDR1 MNHEY, CDR2 SVGAGI. V was clipped by 0 bases and J by 5 bases; unmatched bases: 7.